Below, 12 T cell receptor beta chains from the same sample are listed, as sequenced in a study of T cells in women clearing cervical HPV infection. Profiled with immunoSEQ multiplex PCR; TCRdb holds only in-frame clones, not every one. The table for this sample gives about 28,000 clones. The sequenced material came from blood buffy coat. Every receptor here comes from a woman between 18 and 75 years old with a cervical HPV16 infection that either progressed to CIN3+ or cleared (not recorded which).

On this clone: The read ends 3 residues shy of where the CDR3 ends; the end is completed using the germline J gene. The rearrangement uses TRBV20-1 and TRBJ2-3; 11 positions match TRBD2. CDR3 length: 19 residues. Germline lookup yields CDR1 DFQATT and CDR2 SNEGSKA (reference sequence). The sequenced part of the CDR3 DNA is TGCAGTGCTAGAGATCTGTTTAAAACCGGGACTAGCGGAAAAGAGACG. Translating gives CSARDLFKTGTSGKET. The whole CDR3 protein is CSARDLFKTGTSGKETQYF.

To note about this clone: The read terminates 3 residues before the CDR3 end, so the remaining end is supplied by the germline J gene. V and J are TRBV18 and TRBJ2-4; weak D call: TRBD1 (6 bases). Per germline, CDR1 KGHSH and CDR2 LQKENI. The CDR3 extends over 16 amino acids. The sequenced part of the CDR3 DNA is TGTGCCAGCTCACCACGGAGACAGGAGAGTAACTATGGT. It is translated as CASSPRRQESNYG. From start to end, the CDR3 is CASSPRRQESNYGQYF. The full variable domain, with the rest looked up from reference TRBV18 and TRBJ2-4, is NAGVMQNPRHLVRRRGQEARLRCSPMKGHSHVYWYRQLPEEGLKFMVYLQKENIIDESGMPKERFSAEFPKEGPSILRIQQVVRGDSAAYFCASSPRRQESNYGQYFGAGTRLSVL.

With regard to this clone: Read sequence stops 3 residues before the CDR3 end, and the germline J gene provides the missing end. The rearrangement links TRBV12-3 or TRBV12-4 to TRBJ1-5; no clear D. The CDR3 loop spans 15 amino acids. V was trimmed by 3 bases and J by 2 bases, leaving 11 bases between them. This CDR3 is CASSFNFQGNQPQHF. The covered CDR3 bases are TGTGCCAGCAGTTTTAATTTTCAGGGCAATCAGCCC.

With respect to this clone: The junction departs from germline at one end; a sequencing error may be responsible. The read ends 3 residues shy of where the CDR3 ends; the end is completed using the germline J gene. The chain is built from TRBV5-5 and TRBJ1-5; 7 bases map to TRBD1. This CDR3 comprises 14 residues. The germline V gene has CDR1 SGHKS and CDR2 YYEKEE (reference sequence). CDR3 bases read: TGTGTCAGCAGCATGACAGGGTCGGATCAGCCC. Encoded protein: CVSSMTGSDQP. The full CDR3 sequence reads CVSSMTGSDQPQHF.

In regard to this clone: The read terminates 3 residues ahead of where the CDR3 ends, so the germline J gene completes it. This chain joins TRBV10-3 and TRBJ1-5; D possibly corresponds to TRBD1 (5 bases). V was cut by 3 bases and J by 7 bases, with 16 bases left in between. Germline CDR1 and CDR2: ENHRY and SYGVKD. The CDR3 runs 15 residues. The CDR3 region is CAISERQGEGQPQHF. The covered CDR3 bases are TGTGCCATCAGTGAAAGGCAGGGCGAAGGGCAGCCC.

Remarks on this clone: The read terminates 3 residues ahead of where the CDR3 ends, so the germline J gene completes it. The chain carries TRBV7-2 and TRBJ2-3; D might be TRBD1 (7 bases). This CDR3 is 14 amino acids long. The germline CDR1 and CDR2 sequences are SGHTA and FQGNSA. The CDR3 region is CASSLQGGEETQYF. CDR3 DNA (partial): TGTGCCAGCAGCTTACAGGGGGGAGAAGAGACG.

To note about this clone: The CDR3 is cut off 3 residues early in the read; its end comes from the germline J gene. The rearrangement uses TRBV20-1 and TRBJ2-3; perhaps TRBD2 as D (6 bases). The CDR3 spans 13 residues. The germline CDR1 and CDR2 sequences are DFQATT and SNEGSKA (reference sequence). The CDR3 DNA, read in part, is TGCAGTGCTAGTGCGGGGTCGGAGGAGACG. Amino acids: CSASAGSEET. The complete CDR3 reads CSASAGSEETQYF.

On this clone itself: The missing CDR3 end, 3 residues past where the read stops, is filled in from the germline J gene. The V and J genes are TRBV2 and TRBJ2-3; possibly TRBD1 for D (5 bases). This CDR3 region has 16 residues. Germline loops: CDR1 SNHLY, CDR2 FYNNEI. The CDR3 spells CASSEGQEGVFQPQYF. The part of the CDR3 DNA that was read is TGTGCCAGCAGTGAAGGGCAGGAAGGGGTCTTCCAGCCG.

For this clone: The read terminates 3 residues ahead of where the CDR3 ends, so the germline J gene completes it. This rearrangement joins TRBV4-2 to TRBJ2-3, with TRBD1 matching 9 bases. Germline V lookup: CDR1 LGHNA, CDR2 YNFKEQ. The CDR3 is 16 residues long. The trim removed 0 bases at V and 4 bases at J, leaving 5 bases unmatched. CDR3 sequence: CASSQDGDRDSDTQYF. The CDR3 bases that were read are TGTGCCAGCAGCCAAGATGGGGACAGGGATTCAGATACG.

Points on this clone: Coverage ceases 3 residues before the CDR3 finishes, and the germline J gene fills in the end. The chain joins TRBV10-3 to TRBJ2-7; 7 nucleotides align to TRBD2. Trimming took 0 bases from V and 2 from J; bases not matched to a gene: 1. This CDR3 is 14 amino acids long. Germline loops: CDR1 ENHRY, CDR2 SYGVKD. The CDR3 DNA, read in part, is TGTGCCATCAGTGAGTCGAGCGGGGCCTACGAG. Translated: CAISESSGAYE. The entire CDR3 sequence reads CAISESSGAYEQYF.

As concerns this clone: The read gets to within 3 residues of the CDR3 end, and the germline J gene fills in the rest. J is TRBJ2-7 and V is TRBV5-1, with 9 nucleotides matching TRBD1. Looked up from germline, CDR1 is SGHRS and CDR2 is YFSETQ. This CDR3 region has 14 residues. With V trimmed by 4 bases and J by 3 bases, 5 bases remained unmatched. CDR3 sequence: CASSPTGGIYEQYF. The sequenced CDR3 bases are TGCGCCAGCAGCCCAACAGGGGGCATCTACGAG.

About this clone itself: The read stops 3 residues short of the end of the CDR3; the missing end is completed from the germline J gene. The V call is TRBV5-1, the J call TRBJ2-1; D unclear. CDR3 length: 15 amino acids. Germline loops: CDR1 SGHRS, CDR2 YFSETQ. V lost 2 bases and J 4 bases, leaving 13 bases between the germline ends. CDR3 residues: CASSLDSTNYNEQFF. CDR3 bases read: TGCGCCAGCAGCTTAGATTCGACAAATTACAATGAG. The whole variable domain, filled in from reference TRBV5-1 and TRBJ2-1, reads KAGVTQTPRYLIKTRGQQVTLSCSPISGHRSVSWYQQTPGQGLQFLFEYFSETQRNKGNFPGRFSGRQFSNSRSEMNVSTLELGDSALYLCASSLDSTNYNEQFFGPGTRLTVL.